A selection of T cell receptor beta chains follows, all from one sample in a study of blood T cells in healthy people across ages. TCRdb independently ran MiXCR on the 5' RACE reads; one entry per CDR3 protein. The sample yields about 650,000 distinct CDR3 sequences, about 51% seen once. The sample consisted of blood. Source of these receptors: an elderly woman in good health. Both conserved end residues are part of each CDR3. Size tells how often a clone was seen (once, few, many) or the class of an expanded clone, and some rows leave it out.

j_call | v_call | clone_size | cdr3_aa
TRBJ1-1 | TRBV20-1 | NA | CSASDSLNTEAFF
TRBJ1-5 | TRBV7-6 | NA | CASSLDRAGGNQPQHF
TRBJ1-2 | TRBV9 | many | CASSPGTGEFGYTF
TRBJ2-3 | TRBV12-3/TRBV12-4 | NA | CASCYTGLAMDTQYF
TRBJ2-1 | TRBV20-1 | many | CSARRAVAWDNEQFF
TRBJ2-3 | TRBV25-1 | NA | CASSESAGGADTQYF
TRBJ2-7 | TRBV6-5 | many | CASRSQVAYEQYF
TRBJ2-2 | TRBV6-6 | NA | CASSYSRGSNTGELFF
TRBJ2-1 | TRBV29-1 | NA | CSVDLGYNEQFF
TRBJ1-5 | TRBV15 | NA | CTTSRVGDQPQHF
TRBJ2-5 | TRBV2 | many | CASKEQPQETQYF
TRBJ1-1 | TRBV7-8 | many | CASSRGYRGKTEAFF
TRBJ2-4 | TRBV7-9 | NA | CASSYLGLLTKNIQYF
TRBJ2-1 | TRBV29-1 | many | CSVGGLHNEQFF
TRBJ2-5 | TRBV4-3 | NA | CASSPTGGMETQYF
TRBJ1-2 | TRBV5-1 | NA | CASSFGQGSTNYGYTF
NA | TRBV4-3 | once | CASGRDRRDEQYF
TRBJ2-7 | TRBV6-6 | few | CASSYSPERDPYEQYF
TRBJ1-5 | TRBV2 | NA | CASSLDRGPVSNQPQHF
TRBJ1-2 | TRBV2 | NA | CASSEQGLGYTF
TRBJ2-7 | TRBV29-1 | NA | CNVDGAGYEQYF
TRBJ1-6 | TRBV5-1 | few | CASSLGQGSDNSPLHF
TRBJ2-7 | TRBV12-3/TRBV12-4 | NA | CASSWPGARGEQYF
TRBJ2-7 | TRBV18 | NA | CASSPASVGTTSYEQYF
TRBJ2-1 | TRBV6-5 | few | CASSYIGGTSREQFF
TRBJ2-3 | TRBV6-5 | NA | CPSRPGPNTQYF
TRBJ2-1 | TRBV9 | NA | CASSVIAHSSNEQFF
TRBJ2-7 | TRBV20-1 | NA | CSARDLSLAGGPVSYEQYF
TRBJ1-2 | TRBV5-1 | few | CASSRGGETNYGYTF
TRBJ2-3 | TRBV20-1 | once | CSVRSRGFNTQYF
TRBJ2-1 | TRBV12-3/TRBV12-4 | few | CASSPQDRGSYNEQFF
TRBJ2-3 | TRBV6-1 | NA | CASSVPRGWSTDTQYF
TRBJ1-6 | TRBV3-1 | NA | CASSLRDHGSPLHF
TRBJ1-5 | TRBV25-1 | NA | CASSERGGNTNQPQHF
TRBJ2-6 | TRBV27 | few | CASSFIHAAGANVLTF
TRBJ2-2 | TRBV12-3/TRBV12-4 | NA | CASSPTSGRAGELFF
TRBJ2-7 | TRBV25-1 | NA | CASSGDGGASYEQYF